The 20 T cell receptor beta chains in this list originate from one sample, sequenced in a study of T cells in Graves' hyperthyroidism and ophthalmopathy. Researchers took RNA transcripts and amplified the TCR beta CDR3 regions from them. When the TCR CDR3 underwent first-round RT-PCR, the HTBI primer set was used. TCRdb reprocessed the multiplex PCR reads with MiXCR, giving one entry per CDR3 protein. The sample includes 610,000 or so distinct CDR3 sequences, around 45% seen only once; the top ten take around 7.7%. The sequenced sample consisted of peripheral blood or thyroid tissue (not recorded which). These TCRs come from a woman younger than 30 with Graves' hyperthyroidism.

The table lists this clonotype with many counts. The V call is TRBV5-6, the J call TRBJ1-5; 10 bases are a match to TRBD1. This CDR3 is built from 17 residues. V lost 4 bases to trimming and J lost 2 bases; unmatched junction nucleotides: 9. The V gene's germline CDR1 is SGHDT and CDR2 YYEEEE. The chain's CDR3 is CASSIGTGEGRNQPQHF. For the CDR3, the DNA is TGTGCCAGCAGCATAGGGACAGGGGAAGGTCGCAATCAGCCCCAGCATTTT.

This clonotype has ten or more counts. This rearrangement joins TRBV2 to TRBJ2-5; D unclear. Germline CDR1 is SNHLY and CDR2 is FYNNEI. V was pared by 4 bases and J by 0 bases, with 9 bases between. The CDR3 is 14 residues long. The CDR3 region has the DNA TGTGCCAGCAGTGTTCGAATGTACCAAGAGACCCAGTACTTC. Protein product: CASSVRMYQETQYF.

This clonotype was counted ten times or more. The chain is built from TRBV16 and TRBJ2-7; D is ambiguous. CDR3 size: 13 residues. V lost 2 bases and J 9 bases, leaving 14 bases between the germline ends. Germline CDR1 reads KGHSY; CDR2 reads FQNENV. The CDR3 here is CASSQPAGARQYF. DNA of the CDR3: TGTGCCAGCAGCCAACCGGCTGGAGCGAGGCAGTACTTC.

This clonotype was counted a few times. The chain carries TRBV24-1 and TRBJ2-1; 9 positions match TRBD2. Germline trimming cut 7 bases from V and 7 bases from J; bases unmatched to any gene: 13. Germline lookup yields CDR1 KGHDR and CDR2 SFDVKD. The CDR3 is made up of 16 amino acids. CDR3 in amino acids: CATSDSRASGTNEQFF. CDR3 nucleotide sequence: TGTGCCACCAGCGATAGTCGGGCTAGCGGGACGAATGAGCAGTTCTTC.

CDR3 protein: CAIKPGQDQHF. DNA for the CDR3: TGTGCCATCAAACCGGGACAGGACCAGCATTTT. The genes are TRBV10-3 and TRBJ1-5, with TRBD1 matching 8 bases. This CDR3 comprises 11 residues. The germline V gene encodes CDR1 ENHRY and CDR2 SYGVKD. With 7 bases clipped from V and 12 bases from J, the junction kept 5 bases outside the gene matches.

V usage is TRBV10-3 and J usage is TRBJ1-5; 9 nucleotides align to TRBD1. This CDR3 is built from 14 residues. Germline V lookup: CDR1 ENHRY, CDR2 SYGVKD. V lost 5 bases and J lost 7; bases outside the gene matches: 6. The CDR3 DNA is TGTGCCATCAGTTCGGGGACAGGGAGCCAGCCCCAGCATTTT. Translated, it gives CAISSGTGSQPQHF.

In its sample, this clonotype was seen many times. A much larger clone lies a single base off, so this may be a read error. The chain couples TRBV6-1 to TRBJ2-7; 7 bases agree with TRBD1. CDR3 length: 14 amino acids. V shed 4 bases, J shed 0 bases, and the junction held 3 bases outside the gene matches. Germline assignment: CDR1 MNHNS and CDR2 SASEGT. The CDR3 DNA is TGTGCCAGCAGTGCCCGGGACAGCTCCTACGAGCAGTACTTC. Translating gives CASSARDSSYEQYF.

This clonotype appeared many times. J is TRBJ2-2 and V is TRBV14; D gene ambiguous. CDR1 SGHDN and CDR2 FVKESK come from the germline V gene. The V and J ends lost 2 bases and 4 bases respectively, with 5 bases between them. CDR3 length: 13 amino acids. CDR3 in DNA: TGTGCCAGCAGCCAAAGGAGCACCGGGGAGCTGTTTTTT. This gives the protein CASSQRSTGELFF.

V and J are TRBV19 and TRBJ1-6; no clear D. V was shortened by 3 bases and J by 9 bases, with 6 bases between the two germline ends. The germline gives CDR1 LNHDA, CDR2 SQIVND (reference sequence). The CDR3 extends over 12 amino acids. The DNA of the CDR3 is TGTGCCAGTAGTATTCGGCTTTCACCCCTCCACTTT. It specifies CASSIRLSPLHF.

This clonotype was seen many times. The chain recombines TRBV4-1 with TRBJ1-1; perhaps TRBD1 as D (6 bases). The CDR3 has 15 residues. Germline V gene data show CDR1 as MGHRA and CDR2 as YSYEKL. V was pared by 2 bases and J by 4 bases, with 14 bases between. CDR3 in amino acids: CASSQQGRVSTEAFF. DNA of the CDR3: TGCGCCAGCAGCCAACAGGGGCGCGTGAGCACTGAAGCTTTCTTT.

This clonotype was counted at least ten times. The chain uses TRBV12-5 and TRBJ1-2, with D unclear. The CDR3 is 13 amino acids. Germline CDR1 LGHNT, CDR2 FRNRAP. V was cut by 4 bases and J by 0 bases, with 6 bases left in between. CDR3 loop: CASGSPANYGYTF. CDR3 nucleotide sequence: TGTGCTAGTGGTTCCCCGGCTAACTATGGCTACACCTTC.

At least ten counts were recorded for this clonotype. This chain links TRBV9 with TRBJ2-7, with a possible D match to TRBD2 (5 bases). The V end lost 4 bases, the J end lost 2 bases, and 10 bases lay between the germline ends. The germline gives CDR1 SGDLS, CDR2 YYNGEE. The length of the CDR3 is 13 residues. The CDR3 sequence is CASSNVGAYEQYF. DNA of the CDR3: TGTGCCAGCAGCAACGTCGGGGCCTACGAGCAGTACTTC.

In its sample, this clonotype was seen many times. The chain uses TRBV10-2 and TRBJ1-1; maybe TRBD1 (6 bases). Deletions cut 6 bases from V and 3 bases from J, with 14 bases between. The CDR3 runs 14 residues. Germline CDR1 WSHSY, CDR2 SAAADI. The CDR3 region has the DNA TGCGCCAGCAGCCCAACAGGGTTGGACACTGAAGCTTTCTTT. Its protein is CASSPTGLDTEAFF.

This clonotype was found a few times. A read error may be the cause here, since a much bigger clone is one base away. V usage is TRBV10-1 and J usage is TRBJ2-5, with D possibly TRBD2 on 6 matching bases. V was clipped by 10 bases and J by 5 bases, with 23 bases between them. Per germline, CDR1 WNHNN and CDR2 SYGVQD (reference sequence). This CDR3 is 15 amino acids long. In nucleotides, the CDR3 is TGCGCCACCCCCCGTTTAGCGGACGATTGGGAGACCCAGTACTTC. As protein: CATPRLADDWETQYF.

The rearrangement uses TRBV10-3 and TRBJ1-2; D perhaps matches TRBD1 (6 bases). The CDR3 has 15 amino acids. Germline assignment: CDR1 ENHRY and CDR2 SYGVKD. V was trimmed by 10 bases and J by 0 bases, leaving 18 bases between them. DNA for the CDR3: TGTGCCAGCAAGCGGGGGGCCCCAACTAACTATGGCTACACCTTC. It yields the protein CASKRGAPTNYGYTF.

This clonotype has a handful of counts. This may arise from a read error, as a much more abundant clone is one base away. This chain uses TRBV6-4 with TRBJ1-4, with a weak D call TRBD1 (5 bases). This CDR3 spans 13 amino acids. CDR1 MRHNA and CDR2 SNTAGT come from the germline V gene. V shed 2 bases and J shed 5 bases, with 6 bases lying between them. The CDR3 bases are TGTGCCAGCAGTGACAGGGACAATGAAAAACTGTTTTTT. Translation: CASSDRDNEKLFF.

This clonotype was observed many times. The chain has TRBV7-3 and TRBJ1-4; possible D gene TRBD1, 5 bases. CDR1 and CDR2 (germline): SGHTA, FQGTGA. This CDR3 is built from 13 residues. Trimming cost V 6 bases and J 5 bases, with 10 bases left between them. The DNA for the CDR3 is TGTGCCAGCAGTAAGGGGCCCAATGAAAAACTGTTTTTT. Translating gives CASSKGPNEKLFF.

CDR3 amino acids: CATSSKGYSYTF. For the CDR3, the DNA is TGTGCCACCAGCTCCAAGGGGTATAGCTACACCTTC. The chain combines TRBV15 with TRBJ1-2, with D maybe TRBD1 (5 bases). Trimming shortened V by 5 bases and J by 9 bases, and 13 bases separated the two germline ends. Germline assignment: CDR1 LNHNV and CDR2 YYDKDF (reference sequence). The CDR3 consists of 12 residues.

The rearrangement uses TRBV20-1 and TRBJ2-7, with D unclear. Germline CDR1 is DFQATT and CDR2 is SNEGSKA (reference sequence). With 2 bases removed from V and 5 bases from J, the gap between germline ends came to 4 bases. The CDR3 totals 10 residues. The CDR3 sequence: CSARIDEQYF. DNA for the CDR3: TGCAGTGCTAGAATTGACGAGCAGTACTTC.

About this clonotype itself: This may stem from a read error, because a much larger clone lies one nucleotide away. The V and J genes are TRBV7-6 and TRBJ1-3; D uncertain. Trimming cost V 4 bases and J 4 bases, with 17 bases left between them. Germline CDR1 and CDR2: SGHVS and FNYEAQ. The CDR3 contains 16 residues. The CDR3, as DNA: TGTGCCAGCAGCTCCGACGTCGGGAGCAGGGGAAACACCATATATTTT. Protein product: CASSSDVGSRGNTIYF.